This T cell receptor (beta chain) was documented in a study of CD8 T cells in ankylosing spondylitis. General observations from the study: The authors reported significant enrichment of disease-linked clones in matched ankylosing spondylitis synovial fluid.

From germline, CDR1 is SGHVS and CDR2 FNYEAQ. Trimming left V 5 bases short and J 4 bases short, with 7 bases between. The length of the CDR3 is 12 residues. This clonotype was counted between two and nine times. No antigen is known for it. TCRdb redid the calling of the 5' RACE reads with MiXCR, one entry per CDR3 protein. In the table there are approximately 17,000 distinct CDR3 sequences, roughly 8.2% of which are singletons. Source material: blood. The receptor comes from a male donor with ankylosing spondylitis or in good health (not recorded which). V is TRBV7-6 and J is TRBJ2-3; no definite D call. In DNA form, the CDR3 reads TGTGCCAGCAGCCCATATTCAGATACGCAGTATTTT. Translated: CASSPYSDTQYF.